The next 31 T cell receptor beta chains were all read from a single sample in a study of T cells in women clearing cervical HPV infection. Assay: immunoSEQ multiplex PCR; the TCRdb copy retains only in-frame clones and omits some. Its clone listing holds 19,000 or so clones. The specimen sequenced was blood buffy coat. The receptor set was obtained from a woman aged 18 to 75 with a cervical HPV16 infection that either progressed to CIN3+ or cleared (not recorded which).

About this clone itself: The observed sequence ends 3 residues before the CDR3 terminus, with the missing tail filled in from the germline J gene. The rearrangement links TRBV5-1 to TRBJ2-5; 8 positions match TRBD2. Germline assignment: CDR1 SGHRS and CDR2 YFSETQ. The V gene end was trimmed by 2 bases and the J gene end by 5 bases; junction bases not matched to a gene: 11. The CDR3 totals 16 residues. The covered CDR3 bases are TGCGCCAGCAGCTTAATAGCGGGGCTAACCGGGGAGACC. This sequence encodes CASSLIAGLTGET. The full CDR3 protein reads CASSLIAGLTGETQYF.

For this clone: The read stops 3 residues short of the end of the CDR3; the missing end is completed from the germline J gene. The chain uses TRBV7-3 and TRBJ2-1; no firm D call. CDR1 and CDR2 from the germline V gene are SGHTA and FQGTGA. V lost 2 bases to trimming and J lost 5 bases, with 4 bases between them. The CDR3 length is 12 residues. CDR3 region: CASSLYNNEQFF. Incomplete CDR3 DNA: TGTGCCAGCAGCTTATACAACAATGAG.

Details on this clone: The sequenced fragment ends 3 residues before the CDR3 boundary, so the rest is inferred from the germline J gene. The chain has TRBV5-1 and TRBJ2-1; 13 bases are a match to TRBD2. Trimming at V came to 3 bases and at J to 7 bases, leaving 10 bases not matched to a gene. The CDR3 has 17 amino acids. Germline CDR1 reads SGHRS; CDR2 reads YFSETQ. The CDR3 here is CASSSGDGLAGANEQFF. The DNA read from the CDR3 is TGCGCCAGCAGCTCGGGCGACGGACTAGCGGGGGCGAATGAG.

Concerning this clone itself: The sequence runs out 3 residues before the end of the CDR3; the remainder is reconstructed from the germline J gene. The chain combines TRBV5-1 with TRBJ2-5; 8 bases align to TRBD1. Germline V gene data show CDR1 as SGHRS and CDR2 as YFSETQ. The CDR3 runs to 14 residues. V lost 0 bases to trimming and J lost 4 bases; unmatched junction nucleotides: 2. CDR3 DNA (partial): TGCGCCAGCAGCTTGGCCACAGGGGGAGAGACC. Translating it yields CASSLATGGET. In full, the CDR3 reads CASSLATGGETQYF.

As for this clone: The read ends 3 residues shy of where the CDR3 ends; the end is completed using the germline J gene. The chain has TRBV2 and TRBJ2-3, with 10 nucleotides matching TRBD2. Germline CDR1 SNHLY, CDR2 FYNNEI. V lost 7 bases and J lost 2; bases outside the gene matches: 9. The length of the CDR3 is 16 residues. Partial CDR3 DNA: TGTGCCAGCACCCAAACCCTAGCGGGGGACACAGATACG. Protein sequence: CASTQTLAGDTDT. From start to end, the CDR3 is CASTQTLAGDTDTQYF.

The CDR3 bases that were read are TGTGCCAGCAGCTGGGGGACAGGGGGCAATCAGCCC. This codes for CASSWGTGGNQP. The CDR3, in full, reads CASSWGTGGNQPQHF. The chain is built from TRBV7-2 and TRBJ1-5; 10 bases match TRBD1. The read ends 3 residues shy of where the CDR3 ends; the end is completed using the germline J gene. This CDR3 region has 15 residues. Trimming cost V 4 bases and J 2 bases; bases outside gene matches: 2. From germline, CDR1 is SGHTA and CDR2 FQGNSA.

Note on this clone: The CDR3 goes on 3 residues after the read ends, and that part is filled in from the germline J gene. The chain is built from TRBV20-1 and TRBJ2-1; 10 nucleotides agree with TRBD2. The CDR3 sequence is 15 residues long. Trimming removed 6 bases from V and 0 bases from J; junction bases left unmatched: 5. The germline V gene encodes CDR1 DFQATT and CDR2 SNEGSKA (reference sequence). CDR3 DNA (partial): TGCAGTGCCAACAGCGGGGGGGTCTCCTACAATGAG. Its translation is CSANSGGVSYNE. The whole CDR3 protein reads CSANSGGVSYNEQFF.

A remark on this clone: The read finishes 3 residues shy of the CDR3 end, and the germline J gene is used to complete it. The rearrangement links TRBV20-1 to TRBJ2-1, with 7 bases fitting TRBD2. CDR3 length: 15 amino acids. The V segment lost 6 bases and the J segment 2 bases; nucleotides outside the gene matches: 10. CDR1 is DFQATT, CDR2 SNEGSKA, per germline (reference sequence). The DNA read from the CDR3 is TGCAGTGCCCGATGGCGGGGGAACCCCTACAATGAG. It specifies CSARWRGNPYNE. The whole CDR3 protein is CSARWRGNPYNEQFF.

Note on this clone: With the read ending 3 residues before the CDR3 end, the germline J gene is used to fill in that end. This sequence joins TRBV2 and TRBJ1-4; D call uncertain. Trimming pared 0 bases from V and 5 bases from J, leaving 10 bases between. Germline lookup yields CDR1 SNHLY and CDR2 FYNNEI. The CDR3 contains 15 residues. The DNA read from the CDR3 is TGTGCCAGCAGTGAAGCTCTGCGGAGGAATGAAAAA. This codes for CASSEALRRNEK. The whole CDR3 protein is CASSEALRRNEKLFF.

Concerning this clone: Read sequence stops 3 residues before the CDR3 end, and the germline J gene provides the missing end. The V and J genes are TRBV7-9 and TRBJ2-3, with D possibly TRBD2 on 6 matching bases. V lost 4 bases to trimming and J lost 6 bases, with 11 bases between them. Germline CDR1 and CDR2: SEHNR and FQNEAQ (reference sequence). CDR3 length: 13 residues. The CDR3 DNA, read in part, is TGTGCCAGCAGCTCCGCGGGGAGGGATACG. It yields the protein CASSSAGRDT. The full CDR3 protein is CASSSAGRDTQYF.

In the case of this clone: The read terminates 3 residues ahead of where the CDR3 ends, so the germline J gene completes it. V and J are TRBV12-3 or TRBV12-4 and TRBJ2-5; 10 bases match TRBD2. Losses at the gene ends were 5 bases for V and 2 bases for J; bases not matched to a gene: 8. The length of the CDR3 is 16 residues. Incomplete CDR3 DNA: TGTGCCAGCAGTCGGGCAGCGGGGGGGCTACAAGAGACC. It encodes CASSRAAGGLQET. The full-length CDR3 reads as CASSRAAGGLQETQYF.

Comments on this clone: The CDR3 goes on 3 residues after the read ends, and that part is filled in from the germline J gene. This chain uses TRBV7-2 with TRBJ1-2, with 8 bases lining up with TRBD1. CDR3 size: 15 residues. V dropped 5 bases and J dropped 4; count of bases not matched to a gene: 9. Germline CDR1 is SGHTA and CDR2 is FQGNSA. The CDR3 loop reads CASSKTGGSAYGYTF. Incomplete CDR3 DNA: TGTGCCAGCAGCAAAACAGGGGGTAGCGCCTATGGC. Together with reference TRBV7-2 and TRBJ1-2, the CDR3 gives the full variable domain: GAGVSQSPSNKVTEKGKDVELRCDPISGHTALYWYRQSLGQGLEFLIYFQGNSAPDKSGLPSDRFSAERTGGSVSTLTIQRTQQEDSAVYLCASSKTGGSAYGYTFGSGTRLTVV.

Note on this clone: The read falls 3 residues short of the CDR3 end, and the missing part is taken from the germline J gene. The chain has TRBV2 and TRBJ2-4, with D tentatively TRBD1 (6 bases). Germline V gives CDR1 SNHLY, CDR2 FYNNEI. Trimming removed 3 bases from V and 1 base from J, with 13 bases in between. There are 16 residues in the CDR3. The part of the CDR3 DNA that was read is TGTGCCAGCAGTGAGGGCAGGGGTGTCGCCAAAAACATT. Amino acid sequence: CASSEGRGVAKNI. The full CDR3 protein reads CASSEGRGVAKNIQYF.

Regarding this clone: The read halts 3 residues ahead of the CDR3 end, with the missing end drawn from the germline J gene. The chain is built from TRBV5-1 and TRBJ2-7; D not certain. This CDR3 contains 14 residues. V dropped 2 bases and J dropped 2 bases, with 11 bases sitting between them. In germline, CDR1 is SGHRS, CDR2 YFSETQ. CDR3 region: CASSLSLVPYEQYF. The CDR3 DNA, read in part, is TGCGCCAGCAGCTTATCCCTAGTCCCCTACGAG. Based on the CDR3 plus reference TRBV5-1 and TRBJ2-7, the full variable domain is KAGVTQTPRYLIKTRGQQVTLSCSPISGHRSVSWYQQTPGQGLQFLFEYFSETQRNKGNFPGRFSGRQFSNSRSEMNVSTLELGDSALYLCASSLSLVPYEQYFGPGTRLTVT.

For this clone: Sequencing ends 3 residues short of the CDR3 end; the germline J gene provides the rest. The V and J genes are TRBV5-6 and TRBJ2-1, with 9 bases matching TRBD1. The CDR3 extends over 15 amino acids. CDR1 and CDR2 (germline): SGHDT, YYEEEE. V was clipped by 2 bases and J by 3 bases; unmatched bases: 3. The CDR3 is CASSLQGASYNEQFF. The part of the CDR3 DNA that was read is TGTGCCAGCAGCTTACAGGGGGCTAGCTACAATGAG.

Note on this clone: The CDR3 extends 3 residues past the end of the read, so its final part is completed from the germline J gene. V is TRBV19 and J is TRBJ2-1, with 11 bases aligning to TRBD1. The CDR3 totals 14 residues. The V segment lost 5 bases and the J segment 5 bases; nucleotides outside the gene matches: 2. The germline V gene has CDR1 LNHDA and CDR2 SQIVND (reference sequence). The part of the CDR3 DNA that was read is TGTGCCAGTAGTCTGGACAGGGGGCACAATGAG. Protein: CASSLDRGHNE. The full CDR3 sequence reads CASSLDRGHNEQFF. Looking up the rest from reference TRBV19 and TRBJ2-1 gives the full variable domain: DGGITQSPKYLFRKEGQNVTLSCEQNLNHDAMYWYRQDPGQGLRLIYYSQIVNDFQKGDIAEGYSVSREKKESFPLTVTSAQKNPTAFYLCASSLDRGHNEQFFGPGTRLTVL.

To note about this clone: From the germline J gene comes the end of the CDR3, since the read stops 3 residues before it. J is TRBJ1-5 and V is TRBV2, with D possibly matching TRBD1 (6 bases). Germline V gives CDR1 SNHLY, CDR2 FYNNEI. With 8 bases removed from V and 1 base from J, the gap between germline ends came to 18 bases. This CDR3 has 16 residues. CDR3 sequence: CASSARSDRSNQPQHF. The DNA read from the CDR3 is TGTGCCAGCTCGGCGAGAAGTGACAGGAGCAATCAGCCC. Full variable domain (outside the CDR3, taken from reference TRBV2 and TRBJ1-5): EPEVTQTPSHQVTQMGQEVILRCVPISNHLYFYWYRQILGQKVEFLVSFYNNEISEKSEIFDDQFSVERPDGSNFTLKIRSTKLEDSAMYFCASSARSDRSNQPQHFGDGTRLSIL.

Concerning this clone: The read ends 3 residues before the CDR3 terminus; that terminus is restored from the germline J gene. The rearrangement links TRBV2 to TRBJ1-1, with 9 bases lining up with TRBD1. The ends lost 6 bases at V and 0 bases at J; junction bases unmatched: 2. This CDR3 is built from 14 residues. The germline V gene encodes CDR1 SNHLY and CDR2 FYNNEI. The CDR3 bases that were read are TGTGCCAGCAGGACAGGGGGTTTGAACACTGAA. Its protein product is CASRTGGLNTE. The whole CDR3 region reads CASRTGGLNTEAFF.

CDR3 DNA (partial): TGCAGCGTTGGGACACGCAACAATGAG. Translating gives CSVGTRNNE. The full CDR3 is CSVGTRNNEQFF. J is TRBJ2-1 and V is TRBV29-1; possibly TRBD1 for D (5 bases). The read terminates 3 residues ahead of where the CDR3 ends, so the germline J gene completes it. This CDR3 has 12 residues. Trimming shortened V by 4 bases and J by 5 bases, and 9 bases separated the two germline ends. Germline assignment: CDR1 SQVTM and CDR2 ANQGSEA.

As to this clone: The read comes to an end 3 residues before the CDR3 does, leaving the germline J gene to fill in the end. The chain links TRBV7-3 to TRBJ1-6; a possible D gene is TRBD1 (5 bases). The germline gives CDR1 SGHTA, CDR2 FQGTGA. Deletions cut 5 bases from V and 6 bases from J, with 5 bases between. The CDR3 loop spans 12 amino acids. The DNA read from the CDR3 is TGTGCCAGCAGCCAGGGTAATTCACCC. Amino acids: CASSQGNSP. The complete CDR3 reads CASSQGNSPLHF.

Concerning this clone: The read ends 3 residues early relative to the CDR3; the germline J gene fills the gap. The gene calls are TRBV19 and TRBJ2-5; D may be TRBD1 (6 bases). Trimming shortened V by 3 bases and J by 5 bases, and 13 bases separated the two germline ends. Germline V lookup: CDR1 LNHDA, CDR2 SQIVND (reference sequence). The CDR3 is 14 residues long. CDR3 protein: CASSMAGVSETQYF. Partial CDR3 DNA: TGTGCCAGTAGTATGGCAGGGGTTAGCGAGACC.

Of note for this clone: Read sequence stops 3 residues before the CDR3 end, and the germline J gene provides the missing end. The V and J genes are TRBV5-1 and TRBJ2-5; 8 nucleotides line up with TRBD1. The CDR3 runs 15 residues. Germline V gene lookup returns CDR1 SGHRS and CDR2 YFSETQ. V lost 1 base and J lost 2; bases outside the gene matches: 4. CDR3 sequence: CASSLSTGGQETQYF. The CDR3 bases that were read are TGCGCCAGCAGCTTGTCAACAGGGGGGCAAGAGACC.

Regarding this clone: The read comes to an end 3 residues before the CDR3 does, leaving the germline J gene to fill in the end. This rearrangement joins TRBV2 to TRBJ1-4; 7 bases align to TRBD1. This CDR3 comprises 13 residues. CDR1 is SNHLY, CDR2 FYNNEI, per germline. V lost 6 bases, J lost 9 bases, and 7 bases stayed unmatched. The CDR3 DNA, read in part, is TGTGCCAGCAGCCCCCGACAGGGACAAAAA. As protein: CASSPRQGQK. The entire CDR3 protein reads CASSPRQGQKLFF.

With regard to this clone: The CDR3 end lies 3 residues beyond the end of the read and is filled in from the germline J gene. V and J are TRBV30 and TRBJ2-7, with TRBD2 as a possible D gene (7 bases). This CDR3 is 15 amino acids long. Germline loops: CDR1 GTSNPN, CDR2 SVGIG (reference sequence). Trimming shortened V by 5 bases and J by 5 bases, and 22 bases separated the two germline ends. CDR3 DNA (partial): TGTGCCTGGTGCCAGGGGCTAGCGGTCGGAAACGAG. Translating it yields CAWCQGLAVGNE. The entire CDR3 protein is CAWCQGLAVGNEQYF.

As regards this clone: The read halts 3 residues ahead of the CDR3 end, with the missing end drawn from the germline J gene. The chain is built from TRBV30 and TRBJ1-1; possible D gene TRBD1, 5 bases. Germline V gene data show CDR1 as GTSNPN and CDR2 as SVGIG (reference sequence). CDR3 length: 13 amino acids. Trimming shortened V by 5 bases and J by 5 bases, and 15 bases separated the two germline ends. This CDR3 is CAWSGTIVTEAFF. The part of the CDR3 DNA that was read is TGTGCCTGGTCAGGGACTATTGTGACTGAA.

As to this clone: The CDR3 is cut off 3 residues early in the read; its end comes from the germline J gene. This chain uses TRBV7-6 with TRBJ2-3, with 12 nucleotides matching TRBD2. CDR1 and CDR2 from the germline V gene are SGHVS and FNYEAQ. The CDR3 contains 17 residues. J lost 4 bases, V lost 1 base, and 6 bases had no gene match. The DNA read from the CDR3 is TGTGCCAGCAGCTTAGAACCACTAGCGGGGGGTCCAGATACG. It is translated as CASSLEPLAGGPDT. The full CDR3 sequence reads CASSLEPLAGGPDTQYF. Using reference TRBV7-6 and TRBJ2-3 for the parts outside the CDR3, the full variable domain is GAGVSQSPRYKVTKRGQDVALRCDPISGHVSLYWYRQALGQGPEFLTYFNYEAQQDKSGLPNDRFSAERPEGSISTLTIQRTEQRDSAMYRCASSLEPLAGGPDTQYFGPGTRLTVL.

Points on this clone: Read sequence stops 3 residues before the CDR3 end, and the germline J gene provides the missing end. The V and J genes are TRBV19 and TRBJ1-4; D uncertain. CDR1 and CDR2 from the germline V gene are LNHDA and SQIVND (reference sequence). The CDR3 extends over 14 amino acids. The V end lost 6 bases, the J end lost 0 bases, and 8 bases lay between the germline ends. The CDR3 DNA, read in part, is TGTGCCAGTAGCCAGGTCGCAACTAATGAAAAA. Residues: CASSQVATNEK. Given in full, the CDR3 is CASSQVATNEKLFF. Drawing the rest from reference TRBV19 and TRBJ1-4, the complete variable domain is DGGITQSPKYLFRKEGQNVTLSCEQNLNHDAMYWYRQDPGQGLRLIYYSQIVNDFQKGDIAEGYSVSREKKESFPLTVTSAQKNPTAFYLCASSQVATNEKLFFGSGTQLSVL.

With respect to this clone: The read terminates 3 residues before the CDR3 end, so the remaining end is supplied by the germline J gene. The chain couples TRBV18 to TRBJ1-1; 7 nucleotides agree with TRBD1. This CDR3 has 12 residues. Germline CDR1 reads KGHSH; CDR2 reads LQKENI. The CDR3 DNA, read in part, is TGTGCCAGCTCACCCGAGACAGGGAAA. Encoded protein: CASSPETGK. The whole CDR3 region reads CASSPETGKAFF.

A word on this clone: The CDR3 extends 3 residues past the end of the read, so its final part is completed from the germline J gene. The chain uses TRBV29-1 and TRBJ2-3; 7 bases are shared with TRBD1. There are 15 residues in the CDR3. V lost 0 bases, J lost 1 base, and 4 bases stayed unmatched. Per the germline V gene, CDR1 is SQVTM and CDR2 is ANQGSEA. Partial CDR3 DNA: TGCAGCGTTGAAGATGCCGGGACAGGCACAGATACG. Translated, it gives CSVEDAGTGTDT. The entire CDR3 protein reads CSVEDAGTGTDTQYF.

Comments on this clone: The observed sequence ends 3 residues before the CDR3 terminus, with the missing tail filled in from the germline J gene. The chain employs TRBV7-9 and TRBJ2-1; TRBD2 matches at 11 bases. Losses at the gene ends were 2 bases for V and 7 bases for J; bases not matched to a gene: 4. This CDR3 has 15 amino acids. Germline V gene sequence: CDR1 SEHNR, CDR2 FQNEAQ (reference sequence). CDR3 region: CASSLRGLAVNEQFF. Incomplete CDR3 DNA: TGTGCCAGCAGCTTAAGGGGACTAGCGGTGAATGAG.

In regard to this clone: The read terminates 3 residues ahead of where the CDR3 ends, so the germline J gene completes it. The chain employs TRBV7-2 and TRBJ2-7, with 7 bases aligning to TRBD2. The CDR3 loop spans 15 amino acids. The J segment lost 2 bases and the V segment lost 1 base, leaving 5 bases of the junction unmatched. CDR1 is SGHTA and CDR2 is FQGNSA in the germline V gene. CDR3: CASSLVAGVTYEQYF. The CDR3 bases that were read are TGTGCCAGCAGCTTAGTGGCGGGGGTTACCTACGAG. Combining the CDR3 with reference TRBV7-2 and TRBJ2-7 gives the whole variable domain GAGVSQSPSNKVTEKGKDVELRCDPISGHTALYWYRQSLGQGLEFLIYFQGNSAPDKSGLPSDRFSAERTGGSVSTLTIQRTQQEDSAVYLCASSLVAGVTYEQYFGPGTRLTVT.